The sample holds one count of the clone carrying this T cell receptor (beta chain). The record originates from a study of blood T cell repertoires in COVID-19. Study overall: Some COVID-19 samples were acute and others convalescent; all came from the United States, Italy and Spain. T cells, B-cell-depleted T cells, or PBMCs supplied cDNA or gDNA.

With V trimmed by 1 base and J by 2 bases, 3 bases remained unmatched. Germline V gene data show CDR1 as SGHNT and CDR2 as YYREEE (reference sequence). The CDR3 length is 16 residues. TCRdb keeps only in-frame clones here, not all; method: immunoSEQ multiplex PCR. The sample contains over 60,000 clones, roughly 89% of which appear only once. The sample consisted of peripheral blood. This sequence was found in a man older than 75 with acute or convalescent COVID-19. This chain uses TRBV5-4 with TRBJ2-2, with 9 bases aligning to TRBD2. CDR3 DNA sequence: TGTGCCAGCAGCTTGAGACTAGCGGCCAACACCGGGGAGCTGTTTTTT. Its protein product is CASSLRLAANTGELFF.